These 13 T cell receptor beta chains were sequenced from one sample in a study of EBV T-cell therapy then PD-1 blockade in nasopharyngeal carcinoma. For these TCRs, the target antigens are not known. Treatment of the sample: AdE1-LMPpoly-expanded autologous EBV-specific T-cell therapy followed by anti-PD-1 nivolumab. Assay: immunoSEQ multiplex PCR; the TCRdb copy retains only in-frame clones and omits some. The profile shows 15,000 to 20,000 clones, over 80% of them singletons. The source was CD8+ T cells from blood, collected at day 0 from a patient whose treatment included autologous EBV-specific T cells and nivolumab. These receptor sequences come from a man between 40 and 49 years old with nasopharyngeal carcinoma.

This clone appeared a few times. J is TRBJ1-1 and V is TRBV6-2 or TRBV6-3; no firm D call. CDR3 length: 15 amino acids. V lost 0 bases and J 6 bases, leaving 14 bases between the germline ends. Germline V gives CDR1 MNHEY, CDR2 SVGEGT. This CDR3 is CASSYSGSNGAEAFF. For the CDR3, the DNA is TGTGCCAGCAGTTACTCGGGATCGAATGGCGCTGAAGCTTTCTTT.

The chain links TRBV25-1 to TRBJ1-6; D unresolved. Trimming shortened V by 5 bases and J by 11 bases, and 13 bases separated the two germline ends. CDR3 length: 13 residues. Germline CDR1 reads MGHDK; CDR2 reads SYGVNS. The CDR3 protein is CASSPPVGPPLHF. DNA of the CDR3: TGTGCCAGCAGTCCCCCGGTTGGGCCACCCCTCCACTTT.

The chain uses TRBV29-1 and TRBJ1-4; weak D call: TRBD1 (5 bases). Looked up from germline, CDR1 is SQVTM and CDR2 is ANQGSEA. CDR3 length equals 14 residues. V was pared by 4 bases and J by 2 bases, with 11 bases between. CDR3 residues: CSVGGYGTNEKLFF. CDR3 nucleotide sequence: TGCAGCGTTGGGGGGTACGGGACTAATGAAAAACTGTTTTTT.

CDR3 nucleotides: TGTGCCAGCAGCCTGGGATGGGGGACCTCCTACGAGCAGTACTTC. It specifies CASSLGWGTSYEQYF. The rearrangement uses TRBV5-8 and TRBJ2-7; possibly TRBD1 or TRBD2 for D (5 bases each). Looked up from germline, CDR1 is SGHTS and CDR2 is YDEGEE. Deletions cut 4 bases from V and 0 bases from J, with 14 bases between. The length of the CDR3 is 15 residues.

The V and J genes are TRBV19 and TRBJ2-7; D not resolved. This CDR3 region has 15 residues. With 4 bases removed from V and 2 bases from J, the gap between germline ends came to 15 bases. CDR1 is LNHDA and CDR2 is SQIVND in the germline V gene (reference sequence). The CDR3: CASSTPGRQTYEQYF. CDR3 coding DNA: TGTGCCAGTAGTACCCCCGGACGCCAGACCTACGAGCAGTACTTC.

The J gene is TRBJ1-4, the V gene TRBV2, with D hard to call. V was cut by 2 bases and J by 1 base, with 11 bases left in between. Per germline, CDR1 SNHLY and CDR2 FYNNEI. The CDR3 is made up of 16 amino acids. CDR3: CASSEWFWETNEKLFF. The CDR3 coding sequence is TGTGCCAGCAGTGAATGGTTCTGGGAAACTAATGAAAAACTGTTTTTT.

The rearrangement links TRBV7-9 to TRBJ2-7; 8 bases fit TRBD2. Germline V CDR1 and CDR2: SEHNR, FQNEAQ (reference sequence). CDR3 length: 14 amino acids. The ends lost 4 bases at V and 1 base at J; junction bases unmatched: 3. CDR3 DNA sequence: TGTGCCAGCAGCTCCTCGGGGGGGTCCTACGAGCAGTACTTC. It specifies CASSSSGGSYEQYF.

This clone was recorded once. The V call is TRBV6-2 or TRBV6-3, the J call TRBJ2-7; no reliable D call. Germline lookup yields CDR1 MNHEY and CDR2 SVGEGT. Trimming removed 2 bases at V and 12 bases at J, with 17 bases between. The CDR3 has 13 amino acids. In DNA form, the CDR3 reads TGTGCCAGCAGTTACATCCCCCCCCGGATCGTGTACTTC. This translates into CASSYIPPRIVYF.

The chain links TRBV27 to TRBJ1-6; the D is unclear. Germline values: CDR1 MNHEY, CDR2 SMNVEV (reference sequence). V dropped 7 bases and J dropped 6 bases, with 13 bases sitting between them. The CDR3 extends over 14 amino acids. CDR3: CASTLRGGNSPLHF. The CDR3 region has the DNA TGTGCCAGCACCCTTCGAGGCGGTAATTCACCCCTCCACTTT.

The rearrangement uses TRBV27 and TRBJ2-3; 10 bases are a match to TRBD2. CDR3 length equals 17 residues. Germline CDR1 MNHEY, CDR2 SMNVEV (reference sequence). V was clipped by 4 bases and J by 0 bases; unmatched bases: 7. The CDR3 DNA is TGTGCCAGCAGTTGGGAGCGGGGGGGTTTTAGCACAGATACGCAGTATTTT. Translation: CASSWERGGFSTDTQYF.

The chain combines TRBV3-1 (or the pseudogene TRBV3-2) with TRBJ1-1; tentatively, D is TRBD1 (5 bases). Trimming took off 1 base at V and 0 bases at J, with 9 bases between the two ends. CDR3 length: 15 amino acids. Germline values: CDR1 LGHDT, CDR2 YNNKEL (reference sequence). The CDR3 reads CASSQVGGMNTEAFF. The CDR3 DNA is TGTGCCAGCAGCCAAGTCGGGGGAATGAACACTGAAGCTTTCTTT.

The chain uses TRBV28 and TRBJ1-1; D ambiguous. V was cut by 6 bases and J by 8 bases, with 10 bases left in between. This CDR3 spans 11 amino acids. Germline V gene sequence: CDR1 MDHEN, CDR2 SYDVKM. The CDR3 region has the DNA TGTGCCAGCAGGGTCGGAGTAGAAGCTTTCTTT. Protein sequence: CASRVGVEAFF.

The rearrangement joins TRBV6-4 to TRBJ2-1; 11 bases match TRBD2. The V segment lost 2 bases and the J segment 6 bases; nucleotides outside the gene matches: 0. The length of the CDR3 is 14 residues. Per the germline V gene, CDR1 is MRHNA and CDR2 is SNTAGT. The CDR3: CASSDGLAGNEQFF. The CDR3 bases are TGTGCCAGCAGTGACGGACTAGCGGGCAATGAGCAGTTCTTC.